The 28 T cell receptor beta chains below all came from one sample that was sequenced in a study of blood T cell repertoires in COVID-19. The data were produced by immunoSEQ multiplex PCR, yet TCRdb's version contains in-frame clones alone and is incomplete. The sample lists about 170,000 clones, 70% to 85% occurring once. The sample taken for sequencing was peripheral blood. The receptors originated from a woman in her thirties or forties with COVID-19, enrolled during active disease.

V usage is TRBV7-9 and J usage is TRBJ2-5; the match to TRBD1 covers 10 bases. The CDR3 sequence is 16 residues long. Losses at the gene ends were 5 bases for V and 1 base for J; bases not matched to a gene: 7. Germline V gene data show CDR1 as SEHNR and CDR2 as FQNEAQ (reference sequence). CDR3 protein: CASSLSRTGGQETQYF. The CDR3 bases are TGTGCCAGCAGCCTTTCTCGGACAGGGGGCCAAGAGACCCAGTACTTC.

A few counts support this clone. The V and J genes are TRBV2 and TRBJ2-1; TRBD1 matches at 8 bases. The V segment lost 7 bases and the J segment 8 bases; nucleotides outside the gene matches: 7. Germline V gene sequence: CDR1 SNHLY, CDR2 FYNNEI. The CDR3 contains 13 residues. CDR3 bases: TGTGCCAGCACCCGACAGGGGTCCCATGAGCAGTTCTTC. It is translated as CASTRQGSHEQFF.

The genes are TRBV28 and TRBJ1-6, with 7 bases fitting TRBD1. This CDR3 is 15 amino acids long. Germline V CDR1 and CDR2: MDHEN, SYDVKM. The ends lost 5 bases at V and 12 bases at J; junction bases unmatched: 13. CDR3 protein: CASSRPPGTALPLHF. CDR3 in DNA: TGTGCCAGCAGTCGACCTCCCGGGACAGCCTTACCCCTCCACTTT.

This clone was counted ten times or more. The J gene is TRBJ1-1, the V gene TRBV6-9, with no clear D. The ends were cut back, 2 bases at V and 1 base at J, with 11 bases in the middle. This CDR3 is 15 amino acids long. CDR1 MNHGY and CDR2 SVAAGI come from the germline V gene. The CDR3: CASSYRGRWNTEAFF. In DNA, the CDR3 is TGTGCCAGCAGTTATCGGGGTCGGTGGAACACTGAAGCTTTCTTT.

The J gene is TRBJ2-1, the V gene TRBV4-1; D may be TRBD1 (5 bases). V was shortened by 3 bases and J by 7 bases, with 10 bases between the two germline ends. This CDR3 region has 13 residues. CDR1 is MGHRA and CDR2 is YSYEKL in the germline V gene. In DNA, the CDR3 is TGCGCCAGCAGCCAGGGATACAGGAATGAGCAGTTCTTC. Its protein product is CASSQGYRNEQFF.

The table lists this clone with a count of one. This chain links TRBV6-5 with TRBJ1-2, with unresolved D. CDR3 length equals 12 residues. V was trimmed by 6 bases and J by 7 bases, leaving 12 bases between them. The germline V gene encodes CDR1 MNHEY and CDR2 SVGAGI. DNA of the CDR3: TGTGCCAGCAGAGCGGGATTTTTTGGCTACACCTTC. Amino acid sequence: CASRAGFFGYTF.

CDR3 nucleotide sequence: TGTGCCAGCAGTTACACAACCGTAACAGTGAACAAAAACATTCAGTACTTC. Protein: CASSYTTVTVNKNIQYF. V gene TRBV28 combines with J gene TRBJ2-4; D remains ambiguous. This CDR3 is built from 17 residues. With 4 bases removed from V and 3 bases from J, the gap between germline ends came to 19 bases. In germline, CDR1 is MDHEN, CDR2 SYDVKM. Based on the CDR3 plus reference TRBV28 and TRBJ2-4, the full variable domain is DVKVTQSSRYLVKRTGEKVFLECVQDMDHENMFWYRQDPGLGLRLIYFSYDVKMKEKGDIPEGYSVSREKKERFSLILESASTNQTSMYLCASSYTTVTVNKNIQYFGAGTRLSVL.

The chain is built from TRBV3-1 (or the pseudogene TRBV3-2) and TRBJ1-6; 7 bases match TRBD1. Germline V gene lookup returns CDR1 LGHDT and CDR2 YNNKEL (reference sequence). The CDR3 has 15 residues. V gave up 3 bases and J gave up 7 bases; unmatched junction bases: 6. This CDR3 is CASSQRKGANSPLHF. The CDR3 DNA sequence: TGTGCCAGCAGCCAGAGGAAGGGGGCGAATTCACCCCTCCACTTT.

This chain uses TRBV9 with TRBJ2-1; 14 nucleotides line up with TRBD2. J lost 7 bases, V lost 0 bases, and 6 bases had no gene match. This CDR3 has 17 amino acids. Germline CDR1 and CDR2: SGDLS and YYNGEE. DNA of the CDR3: TGTGCCAGCAGCGTAGCCCGGACTAGCGGGGGGCTGAATGAGCAGTTCTTC. Translation gives CASSVARTSGGLNEQFF.

This clone was observed a few times. The rearrangement joins TRBV6-4 to TRBJ2-6, with D maybe TRBD1 (5 bases). The ends were cut back, 3 bases at V and 0 bases at J, with 9 bases in the middle. In germline, CDR1 is MRHNA, CDR2 SNTAGT. The CDR3 is made up of 16 amino acids. The CDR3 region is CASSEQAHSGANVLTF. CDR3 DNA: TGTGCCAGCAGTGAACAGGCCCACTCTGGGGCCAACGTCCTGACTTTC.

Concerning this clone itself: Other DNA sequences within the sample encode an identical CDR3. The genes are TRBV5-4 and TRBJ2-2; TRBD2 matches at 7 bases. There are 16 residues in the CDR3. From germline, CDR1 is SGHNT and CDR2 YYREEE (reference sequence). Trimming cost V 4 bases and J 0 bases; bases outside gene matches: 6. CDR3 region: CASSPVGGSNTGELFF. As DNA, the CDR3 is TGTGCCAGCAGCCCGGTGGGGGGGTCGAACACCGGGGAGCTGTTTTTT.

This chain connects TRBV6-1 to TRBJ2-7, with a possible D match to TRBD2 (6 bases). CDR1 MNHNS and CDR2 SASEGT come from the germline V gene. V was trimmed by 2 bases and J by 4 bases, leaving 15 bases between them. The length of the CDR3 is 15 residues. The CDR3 DNA sequence: TGTGCCAGCAGTGAAAGGGGCTGGGGAGGATACGAGCAGTACTTC. It codes for CASSERGWGGYEQYF.

V and J are TRBV27 and TRBJ2-7; 8 bases map to TRBD1. V dropped 6 bases and J dropped 4; count of bases not matched to a gene: 8. Germline-derived CDR1 and CDR2 are MNHEY and SMNVEV (reference sequence). The CDR3 is made up of 14 amino acids. The CDR3: CASRRQGPPYEQYF. The DNA of the CDR3 is TGTGCCAGCAGGAGACAGGGGCCCCCATACGAGCAGTACTTC.

The gene calls are TRBV6-5 and TRBJ2-1; 9 bases are a match to TRBD1. The CDR3 length is 15 residues. V shed 7 bases and J 6 bases; nucleotides not matched to a gene: 10. Per germline, CDR1 MNHEY and CDR2 SVGAGI. The CDR3 DNA follows: TGTGCCAGCACCTTCTCGGGGACAGGGTCCAATGAGCAGTTCTTC. It codes for CASTFSGTGSNEQFF.

This clone was counted only a few times. The chain uses TRBV18 and TRBJ1-6; no firm D call. V lost 9 bases, J lost 0 bases, and 12 bases lay in between. This CDR3 is built from 15 residues. CDR1 KGHSH and CDR2 LQKENI come from the germline V gene. CDR3 protein: CASSIADSYNSPLHF. The CDR3, as DNA: TGTGCCAGTAGTATAGCAGACTCCTATAATTCACCCCTCCACTTT.

The chain employs TRBV7-9 and TRBJ1-1; 12 bases line up with TRBD1. From germline, CDR1 is SEHNR and CDR2 FQNEAQ (reference sequence). CDR3 length: 13 amino acids. V dropped 5 bases and J dropped 10; count of bases not matched to a gene: 5. The CDR3 region is CASSVGQGAAAFF. The CDR3 DNA sequence: TGTGCCAGCAGCGTGGGACAGGGGGCGGCAGCTTTCTTT.

V and J are TRBV7-9 and TRBJ1-5; the D gene is possibly TRBD1 (6 bases). Germline V lookup: CDR1 SEHNR, CDR2 FQNEAQ (reference sequence). Trimming shortened V by 5 bases and J by 3 bases, and 11 bases separated the two germline ends. The CDR3 is 14 amino acids. CDR3 DNA sequence: TGTGCCAGCAGCCAACAGGGATCCAATCAGCCCCAGCATTTT. Amino acid sequence: CASSQQGSNQPQHF.

The rearrangement links TRBV14 to TRBJ1-1; 10 bases line up with TRBD1. Germline V CDR1 and CDR2: SGHDN, FVKESK. The CDR3 has 18 amino acids. V was clipped by 0 bases and J by 4 bases; unmatched bases: 11. This CDR3 reads CASSQEGDRGQWFTEAFF. The CDR3 DNA sequence: TGTGCCAGCAGCCAAGAAGGAGACAGGGGGCAATGGTTCACTGAAGCTTTCTTT.

This clone was detected a few times. This chain links TRBV10-1 with TRBJ1-1, with a tentative D call TRBD1 (6 bases). This CDR3 spans 12 amino acids. Deletions cut 10 bases from V and 4 bases from J, with 13 bases between. CDR1 is WNHNN and CDR2 is SYGVQD in the germline V gene (reference sequence). CDR3 loop: CATIGDITEAFF. The CDR3 DNA reads TGCGCCACCATAGGGGACATCACTGAAGCTTTCTTT.

This chain joins TRBV18 and TRBJ1-6; 7 bases match TRBD1. V lost 5 bases to trimming and J lost 7 bases; unmatched junction nucleotides: 8. CDR3 length: 15 residues. CDR1 KGHSH and CDR2 LQKENI come from the germline V gene. CDR3 bases: TGTGCCAGCTCATCCCTGGGACAGAGGAATTCACCCCTCCACTTT. Protein product: CASSSLGQRNSPLHF.

The gene calls are TRBV21-1 and TRBJ2-7; the table names TRBD1, a call not compared with the DNA. TRBV21-1 is marked as a pseudogene. The length of the CDR3 is 19 residues. Here the CDR3 reads CASPPNPEPGKEGPYEQYF. The CDR3, as DNA: TGTGCCAGCCCTCCTAATCCTGAGCCAGGGAAGGAAGGTCCCTACGAGCAGTACTTC.

The rearrangement joins TRBV4-1 to TRBJ1-3; 10 bases line up with TRBD1. The trim removed 1 base at V and 2 bases at J, leaving 2 bases unmatched. Germline V gene sequence: CDR1 MGHRA, CDR2 YSYEKL. CDR3 size: 16 residues. The chain's CDR3 is CASSQAGTGAGNTIYF. CDR3 bases: TGCGCCAGCAGCCAAGCCGGGACAGGGGCTGGAAACACCATATATTTT.

The chain uses TRBV11-2 and TRBJ1-6; D remains unclear. CDR1 and CDR2 (germline): SGHAT, FQNNGV. The CDR3 has 13 amino acids. V gave up 0 bases and J gave up 8 bases, with 5 bases separating them. CDR3 nucleotides: TGTGCCAGCAGCTTAGATCGGGATTCACCCCTCCACTTT. Residues: CASSLDRDSPLHF.

The V gene is TRBV18, the J gene TRBJ2-3, with 8 bases that match TRBD2. The CDR3 covers 23 residues. Trimming at V came to 6 bases and at J to 0 bases, leaving 29 bases not matched to a gene. Per germline, CDR1 KGHSH and CDR2 LQKENI. Here the CDR3 DNA reads TGTGCCAGCTCCCGAACCTCTACAAGCGGGAGTGTCTCCTATGTGAGTAGCACAGATACGCAGTATTTT. It translates to CASSRTSTSGSVSYVSSTDTQYF.

V and J are TRBV18 and TRBJ2-3; D remains unclear. The CDR3 has 12 amino acids. In germline, CDR1 is KGHSH, CDR2 LQKENI. The ends were cut back, 5 bases at V and 3 bases at J, with 6 bases in the middle. In DNA, the CDR3 is TGTGCCAGCTCAGCTAAAACAGATACGCAGTATTTT. Protein sequence: CASSAKTDTQYF.

The V call is TRBV28, the J call TRBJ1-1, with TRBD1 matching 7 bases. Germline V gene data show CDR1 as MDHEN and CDR2 as SYDVKM. CDR3 length: 11 amino acids. V lost 6 bases and J lost 5; bases outside the gene matches: 0. The CDR3 sequence is CASRQGTEAFF. The CDR3 nucleotides read TGTGCCAGCAGACAGGGGACTGAAGCTTTCTTT.

This clone was detected once. The genes are TRBV7-3 and TRBJ2-5; 9 bases match TRBD2. V shed 5 bases, J shed 4 bases, and the junction held 5 bases outside the gene matches. The CDR3 contains 14 residues. Germline V gene lookup returns CDR1 SGHTA and CDR2 FQGTGA. In nucleotides, the CDR3 is TGTGCCAGCAGCCATAGCGGGAGCGGAGAGACCCAGTACTTC. It specifies CASSHSGSGETQYF.

The chain uses TRBV29-1 and TRBJ2-5, with TRBD2 as a possible D gene (6 bases). The germline V gene encodes CDR1 SQVTM and CDR2 ANQGSEA. The CDR3 is made up of 14 amino acids. Trimming removed 5 bases at V and 5 bases at J, with 18 bases between. CDR3 coding DNA: TGCAGCGTTCGAGGAGGGCAGACGGGGGAGACCCAGTACTTC. Residues: CSVRGGQTGETQYF.